The 7 T cell receptor beta chains given below trace back to one sample, sequenced in a study of T cells in Graves' hyperthyroidism and ophthalmopathy (dated by TCRdb to about 2019). Library prep was done by multiplex PCR. Sequencing instrument: Illumina HiSeq 2000. TCR beta CDR3 regions were amplified from RNA transcripts. The TCR CDR3 was subjected to a first round of RT-PCR using the HTBI primer set and the Qiagen OneStep RT-PCR kit. TCRdb applied fastp at Q25 and MiXCR to the public reads, then kept only in-frame beta chains. CDR3 protein sequences are deduplicated, and each keeps its most common genes and DNA. In all, the sample holds roughly 800,000 distinct CDR3 sequences, and over 35% of those were seen once. 7.5% to 9.5% of the sample goes to the ten largest clones. Sequences were obtained from blood. The receptors derive from a man between 18 and 29 years old with Graves' hyperthyroidism.

In its sample, this clonotype was seen a few times. Written as DNA, the CDR3 is TGTGCCACCAGTGATGCAGGGGATAGAGACGAGCAGTACTTC. Translating gives CATSDAGDRDEQYF. V gene TRBV24-1 combines with J gene TRBJ2-7, with D possibly being TRBD1 (6 bases). The germline gives CDR1 KGHDR, CDR2 SFDVKD. The V and J ends lost 3 bases and 5 bases respectively, with 13 bases between them. This CDR3 spans 14 amino acids.

The chain has TRBV6-1 and TRBJ2-2, with D tentatively TRBD2 (5 bases). Trimming pared 6 bases from V and 6 bases from J, leaving 17 bases between. This CDR3 is 15 amino acids long. From germline, CDR1 is MNHNS and CDR2 SASEGT. The CDR3 spells CASSAGRGVPGELFF. CDR3 nucleotide sequence: TGTGCCAGCAGCGCCGGACGGGGAGTACCCGGGGAGCTGTTTTTT.

The chain couples TRBV11-2 to TRBJ2-1; TRBD2 is a possible D gene (6 bases). Trimming cost V 0 bases and J 7 bases, with 16 bases left between them. Germline V gene lookup returns CDR1 SGHAT and CDR2 FQNNGV. The CDR3 covers 16 residues. The CDR3 sequence: CASSLEGLGELNEQFF. The DNA of the CDR3 is TGTGCCAGCAGCTTAGAGGGACTTGGCGAATTAAATGAGCAGTTCTTC.

The sample holds many counts of this clonotype. The chain uses TRBV7-9 and TRBJ1-2; D not resolved. Germline V lookup: CDR1 SEHNR, CDR2 FQNEAQ (reference sequence). The CDR3 length is 12 residues. V shed 5 bases and J shed 8 bases, with 12 bases lying between them. CDR3 sequence: CASSPDDRGYTF. The CDR3 DNA reads as TGTGCCAGCAGCCCAGATGACCGGGGCTACACCTTC.

This rearrangement joins TRBV7-3 to TRBJ1-1, with 7 bases fitting TRBD1. This CDR3 is 15 amino acids long. CDR1 is SGHTA, CDR2 FQGTGA, per germline. V trimming: 4 bases; J trimming: 1 base; junction bases outside the gene matches: 6. The CDR3 bases are TGTGCCAGCAGCTCTACAGGGGACCCGAACACTGAAGCTTTCTTT. This encodes CASSSTGDPNTEAFF.

This clonotype has only one observation. V usage is TRBV15 and J usage is TRBJ2-6, with D unresolved. Germline CDR1 and CDR2: LNHNV and YYDKDF (reference sequence). This CDR3 is built from 14 residues. Trimming removed 1 base from V and 11 bases from J, with 12 bases in between. In DNA, the CDR3 is TGTGCCACCAGCAGAGTCGGCCGGGCAGACGTCCTGACTTTC. Translating it yields CATSRVGRADVLTF. Based on the CDR3 plus reference TRBV15 and TRBJ2-6, the full variable domain is DAMVIQNPRYQVTQFGKPVTLSCSQTLNHNVMYWYQQKSSQAPKLLFHYYDKDFNNEADTPDNFQSRRPNTSFCFLDIRSPGLGDTAMYLCATSRVGRADVLTFGAGSRLTVL.

The chain uses TRBV6-5 and TRBJ2-7; tentatively, D is TRBD2 (6 bases). In germline, CDR1 is MNHEY, CDR2 SVGAGI. Trimming stripped 6 bases from V and 4 bases from J, with 13 bases between. The CDR3 is 13 residues long. This CDR3 is CASRFGTSYEQYF. CDR3 bases: TGTGCCAGCAGATTCGGGACTTCTTACGAGCAGTACTTC.